Each of the 32 T cell receptor beta chains below was sequenced from the same sample in a study of siplizumab effects on memory and regulatory T cells. Assay: immunoSEQ multiplex PCR; the TCRdb copy retains only in-frame clones and omits some. Of 100,000 or so clones in the sample, 94% were seen once. The sample consisted of Tregs sorted from blood. The receptors were sampled from a human donor in good health.

The chain recombines TRBV19 with TRBJ1-5; no clear D. Germline CDR1 LNHDA, CDR2 SQIVND (reference sequence). This CDR3 comprises 11 residues. Trimming took 10 bases from V and 7 from J, leaving 11 bases between them. DNA of the CDR3: TGTGCCACCGGCCGGGTCCAGCCCCAGCATTTT. Translated, it gives CATGRVQPQHF.

This chain links TRBV10-3 with TRBJ2-3; D unclear. The germline V gene encodes CDR1 ENHRY and CDR2 SYGVKD. The CDR3 has 12 residues. V was cut by 5 bases and J by 4 bases, with 7 bases left in between. The DNA for the CDR3 is TGTGCCATCAGTACCGTGGCAGATACGCAGTATTTT. Protein sequence: CAISTVADTQYF.

The DNA of the CDR3 is TGTGCCAGCAGCCTACAGGGGCGAGGCGATGAGCAGTTCTTC. It is translated as CASSLQGRGDEQFF. The gene calls are TRBV28 and TRBJ2-1, with 7 bases identical to TRBD1. The V and J ends lost 6 bases and 8 bases, in that order; junction bases with no gene match: 10. The germline V gene encodes CDR1 MDHEN and CDR2 SYDVKM. The CDR3 sequence is 14 residues long.

The gene calls are TRBV7-9 and TRBJ2-5, with 8 bases identical to TRBD2. This CDR3 region has 12 residues. V lost 8 bases and J lost 5; bases outside the gene matches: 4. The germline gives CDR1 SEHNR, CDR2 FQNEAQ (reference sequence). The CDR3 region has the DNA TGTGCCAGCGAACCGGGGGGGGAGACCCAGTACTTC. Amino acids: CASEPGGETQYF. Variable domain in full (rest from reference TRBV7-9 and TRBJ2-5): DTGVSQNPRHKITKRGQNVTFRCDPISEHNRLYWYRQTLGQGPEFLTYFQNEAQLEKSRLLSDRFSAERPKGSFSTLEIQRTEQGDSAMYLCASEPGGETQYFGPGTRLLVL.

The chain combines TRBV15 with TRBJ1-2; the match to TRBD1 covers 9 bases. J gave up 8 bases and V 3 bases, and 10 bases lay outside the gene matches. The CDR3 sequence is 15 residues long. CDR1 is LNHNV and CDR2 is YYDKDF in the germline V gene (reference sequence). CDR3 DNA sequence: TGTGCCACCAGCAGCCAGGACAGGGGCTCGGGGGGCTACACCTTC. It yields the protein CATSSQDRGSGGYTF.

The chain has TRBV18 and TRBJ1-3; the D is unclear. V dropped 5 bases and J dropped 0 bases, with 14 bases sitting between them. The germline gives CDR1 KGHSH, CDR2 LQKENI. The CDR3 spans 16 residues. The CDR3: CASSAMTGDSGNTIYF. CDR3 nucleotide sequence: TGTGCCAGCTCAGCGATGACCGGGGACTCTGGAAACACCATATATTTT.

The chain links TRBV15 to TRBJ2-1; TRBD2 matches at 12 bases. Trimming cost V 0 bases and J 0 bases; bases outside gene matches: 15. This CDR3 region has 22 residues. The germline gives CDR1 LNHNV, CDR2 YYDKDF (reference sequence). The CDR3 sequence is CATSRDPKLGLAGISSYNEQFF. DNA of the CDR3: TGTGCCACCAGCAGAGATCCAAAGTTGGGACTAGCGGGTATAAGCTCCTACAATGAGCAGTTCTTC.

The chain links TRBV5-1 to TRBJ2-7; the match to TRBD1 covers 7 bases. V lost 4 bases and J lost 0; bases outside the gene matches: 4. This CDR3 has 14 residues. CDR1 is SGHRS and CDR2 is YFSETQ in the germline V gene. CDR3 region: CASSVRDSSYEQYF. DNA of the CDR3: TGCGCCAGCAGCGTCCGGGACAGCTCCTACGAGCAGTACTTC.

The chain employs TRBV4-1 and TRBJ2-4; D tentatively fits TRBD1 or TRBD2 (6 bases each). Germline V gene lookup returns CDR1 MGHRA and CDR2 YSYEKL. Trimming removed 0 bases from V and 7 bases from J, with 28 bases in between. The CDR3 totals 20 residues. The CDR3 DNA follows: TGCGCCAGCAGCCAAGATGCCCAGGCAGGCCTCTATAGAGGGGGGAACATTCAGTACTTC. This gives the protein CASSQDAQAGLYRGGNIQYF.

J is TRBJ2-7 and V is TRBV5-1, with D perhaps matching TRBD1 (6 bases). This CDR3 has 15 amino acids. Trimming stripped 0 bases from V and 0 bases from J, with 10 bases between. The V gene's germline CDR1 is SGHRS and CDR2 YFSETQ. The CDR3 region has the DNA TGCGCCAGCAGCTTGGGAGGGGGACCCTCCTACGAGCAGTACTTC. Residues: CASSLGGGPSYEQYF.

This clone was found once. The chain couples TRBV28 to TRBJ1-2; TRBD1 is a possible D gene (5 bases). Trimming took 6 bases from V and 8 from J, leaving 40 bases between them. Germline V gives CDR1 MDHEN, CDR2 SYDVKM. The CDR3 contains 21 residues. As DNA, the CDR3 is TGTGCCAGCAGATCCCTCCTAGGAAGGAACGATAAGGCAGGGTCCCTTCGAGGCTACACCTTC. Residues: CASRSLLGRNDKAGSLRGYTF.

The CDR3 loop reads CASSPLVGQGSYEQYF. Here the CDR3 DNA reads TGTGCCAGCTCACCACTTGTGGGACAGGGGTCCTACGAGCAGTACTTC. The rearrangement joins TRBV18 to TRBJ2-7; 10 positions agree with TRBD1. V trimming: 1 base; J trimming: 1 base; junction bases outside the gene matches: 4. This CDR3 comprises 16 residues. The germline gives CDR1 KGHSH, CDR2 LQKENI.

The chain links TRBV7-9 to TRBJ2-4, with 8 positions matching TRBD2. The CDR3 is 16 residues long. Germline CDR1 SEHNR, CDR2 FQNEAQ (reference sequence). V lost 7 bases and J lost 0; bases outside the gene matches: 8. The CDR3 loop reads CASTRSGGLAKNIQYF. DNA of the CDR3: TGTGCCAGCACCCGAAGCGGGGGTCTAGCCAAAAACATTCAGTACTTC.

The rearrangement joins TRBV5-4 to TRBJ2-7; 8 nucleotides align to TRBD2. Germline V gene sequence: CDR1 SGHNT, CDR2 YYREEE (reference sequence). V lost 3 bases to trimming and J lost 2 bases; unmatched junction nucleotides: 4. The CDR3 has 14 residues. The chain's CDR3 is CASSSPGLAYEQYF. The CDR3 bases are TGTGCCAGCAGCTCTCCGGGACTAGCCTACGAGCAGTACTTC.

The CDR3 reads CASKRLAYGYTF. The DNA of the CDR3 is TGTGCCAGCAAAAGACTGGCGTATGGCTACACCTTC. The V call is TRBV28, the J call TRBJ1-2, with D unresolved. Germline values: CDR1 MDHEN, CDR2 SYDVKM. Trimming shortened V by 7 bases and J by 5 bases, and 11 bases separated the two germline ends. The CDR3 totals 12 residues.

This rearrangement joins TRBV5-4 to TRBJ2-1; the D call may be TRBD1 or TRBD2 (5 bases each). The V and J ends lost 3 bases and 0 bases respectively, with 16 bases between them. The germline V gene has CDR1 SGHNT and CDR2 YYREEE (reference sequence). The CDR3 covers 17 residues. This CDR3 is CASSWGLGPGSYNEQFF. The CDR3 DNA is TGTGCCAGCAGCTGGGGCTTGGGACCGGGCTCCTACAATGAGCAGTTCTTC. The entire variable domain, with the rest obtained from reference TRBV5-4 and TRBJ2-1, is as follows: ETGVTQSPTHLIKTRGQQVTLRCSSQSGHNTVSWYQQALGQGPQFIFQYYREEENGRGNFPPRFSGLQFPNYSSELNVNALELDDSALYLCASSWGLGPGSYNEQFFGPGTRLTVL.

The chain has TRBV28 and TRBJ2-2, with TRBD2 identical over 9 bases. The CDR3 totals 15 residues. J was trimmed by 6 bases and V by 3 bases; bases with no gene match: 5. CDR1 MDHEN and CDR2 SYDVKM come from the germline V gene. CDR3 region: CASSLGGRAAGELFF. As DNA, the CDR3 is TGTGCCAGCAGTTTGGGCGGGAGGGCGGCCGGGGAGCTGTTTTTT.

V is TRBV15 and J is TRBJ2-7; D not resolved. V dropped 3 bases and J dropped 6 bases, with 15 bases sitting between them. Per the germline V gene, CDR1 is LNHNV and CDR2 is YYDKDF (reference sequence). The CDR3 has 14 amino acids. The CDR3 sequence: CATSRHPNGVEQYF. In nucleotides, the CDR3 is TGTGCCACCAGCAGGCACCCGAATGGAGTCGAGCAGTACTTC.

This chain links TRBV9 with TRBJ2-7; possible D gene TRBD2, 5 bases. Looked up from germline, CDR1 is SGDLS and CDR2 is YYNGEE. The CDR3 sequence is 14 residues long. Trimming cost V 1 base and J 1 base, with 9 bases left between them. CDR3 sequence: CASSVTGWSYEQYF. CDR3 in DNA: TGTGCCAGCAGCGTAACGGGGTGGTCCTACGAGCAGTACTTC.

The chain is built from TRBV6-6 and TRBJ2-1; 8 bases align to TRBD2. In germline, CDR1 is MNHNY, CDR2 SVGAGI (reference sequence). J was trimmed by 4 bases and V by 7 bases; bases with no gene match: 9. There are 15 residues in the CDR3. CDR3 DNA sequence: TGTGCCAGCATGGCCCGACTAGCGAGATACAATGAGCAGTTCTTC. Protein: CASMARLARYNEQFF.

The chain links TRBV19 to TRBJ2-5, with D possibly TRBD2 on 5 matching bases. The V end lost 8 bases, the J end lost 4 bases, and 14 bases lay between the germline ends. The CDR3 totals 13 residues. Per germline, CDR1 LNHDA and CDR2 SQIVND (reference sequence). The chain's CDR3 is CASAGSSGETQYF. CDR3 sequence (DNA): TGTGCCAGTGCGGGTTCGTCGGGAGAGACCCAGTACTTC. Supplemented by reference TRBV19 and TRBJ2-5, the full variable domain reads DGGITQSPKYLFRKEGQNVTLSCEQNLNHDAMYWYRQDPGQGLRLIYYSQIVNDFQKGDIAEGYSVSREKKESFPLTVTSAQKNPTAFYLCASAGSSGETQYFGPGTRLLVL.

This sequence joins TRBV19 and TRBJ2-3; tentatively, D is TRBD2 (6 bases). CDR3 size: 13 residues. Trimming cost V 7 bases and J 2 bases, with 10 bases left between them. Per the germline V gene, CDR1 is LNHDA and CDR2 is SQIVND (reference sequence). The CDR3 loop reads CASTAGFTDTQYF. CDR3 sequence (DNA): TGTGCCAGTACTGCGGGATTCACAGATACGCAGTATTTT. Combining the CDR3 with reference TRBV19 and TRBJ2-3 gives the whole variable domain DGGITQSPKYLFRKEGQNVTLSCEQNLNHDAMYWYRQDPGQGLRLIYYSQIVNDFQKGDIAEGYSVSREKKESFPLTVTSAQKNPTAFYLCASTAGFTDTQYFGPGTRLTVL.

The V and J genes are TRBV7-9 and TRBJ2-3, with a possible D match to TRBD2 (7 bases). Germline lookup yields CDR1 SEHNR and CDR2 FQNEAQ (reference sequence). The CDR3 runs to 16 residues. Deletions cut 5 bases from V and 9 bases from J, with 24 bases between. CDR3 coding DNA: TGTGCCAGCAGCCCGGCTCGCGGGGGCGGTTTGGGGACGCAGTATTTT. Protein sequence: CASSPARGGGLGTQYF.

This clone was seen just once. This chain links TRBV28 with TRBJ2-3; D not resolved. Trimming stripped 6 bases from V and 5 bases from J, with 6 bases between. Germline V gives CDR1 MDHEN, CDR2 SYDVKM. This CDR3 comprises 11 residues. DNA for the CDR3: TGTGCCAGCAGCTACAGAGATACGCAGTATTTT. It encodes CASSYRDTQYF.

Here the CDR3 reads CAWSSRTGARANSNQPQHF. CDR3 bases: TGTGCCTGGAGTTCCCGGACAGGGGCGAGAGCAAATAGCAATCAGCCCCAGCATTTT. The chain carries TRBV30 and TRBJ1-5; 9 bases match TRBD1. The trim removed 2 bases at V and 0 bases at J, leaving 14 bases unmatched. The CDR3 sequence is 19 residues long. Germline lookup yields CDR1 GTSNPN and CDR2 SVGIG (reference sequence).

This clone is a singleton in its sample. V is TRBV11-2 and J is TRBJ1-1, with a weak D call TRBD1 (6 bases). Trimming removed 1 base at V and 0 bases at J, with 9 bases between. CDR3 length: 15 amino acids. Germline V CDR1 and CDR2: SGHAT, FQNNGV. The CDR3: CASSLVGGLNTEAFF. The CDR3 DNA sequence: TGTGCCAGCAGCTTAGTAGGGGGTTTGAACACTGAAGCTTTCTTT. The entire variable domain, with the rest obtained from reference TRBV11-2 and TRBJ1-1, is as follows: EAGVAQSPRYKIIEKRQSVAFWCNPISGHATLYWYQQILGQGPKLLIQFQNNGVVDDSQLPKDRFSAERLKGVDSTLKIQPAKLEDSAVYLCASSLVGGLNTEAFFGQGTRLTVV.

The chain is built from TRBV27 and TRBJ1-1; 10 bases map to TRBD1. V trimming: 2 bases; J trimming: 4 bases; junction bases outside the gene matches: 13. This CDR3 has 18 amino acids. Germline values: CDR1 MNHEY, CDR2 SMNVEV (reference sequence). Here the CDR3 reads CASSLRGQGRGYSTEAFF. In DNA, the CDR3 is TGTGCCAGCAGTTTACGGGGACAGGGGAGAGGGTATAGCACTGAAGCTTTCTTT.

The genes are TRBV5-6 and TRBJ2-7; D is ambiguous. CDR3 length equals 11 residues. V was clipped by 2 bases and J by 3 bases, with 3 bases between them. CDR1 is SGHDT and CDR2 is YYEEEE in the germline V gene. The CDR3 loop is CASSLGYEQYF. The CDR3 DNA is TGTGCCAGCAGCTTAGGCTACGAGCAGTACTTC.

The chain joins TRBV5-1 to TRBJ1-3; D is perhaps TRBD1 (5 bases). V lost 1 base and J 4 bases, leaving 12 bases between the germline ends. The CDR3 totals 15 residues. Germline-derived CDR1 and CDR2 are SGHRS and YFSETQ. CDR3 DNA: TGCGCCAGCAGCTTGATGTCCAGGGTAGGAAACACCATATATTTT. Amino acid sequence: CASSLMSRVGNTIYF.

The chain recombines TRBV5-4 with TRBJ1-2; D perhaps matches TRBD1 (5 bases). The CDR3 sequence is 14 residues long. Germline loops: CDR1 SGHNT, CDR2 YYREEE (reference sequence). V was trimmed by 0 bases and J by 5 bases, leaving 11 bases between them. DNA for the CDR3: TGTGCCAGCAGCTTGGCCGGGACGGCATATGGCTACACCTTC. This translates into CASSLAGTAYGYTF.

V is TRBV27 and J is TRBJ2-1; unclear D gene. Germline values: CDR1 MNHEY, CDR2 SMNVEV (reference sequence). CDR3 length: 13 amino acids. Trimming removed 6 bases at V and 7 bases at J, with 13 bases between. CDR3 residues: CASRPPLWNEQFF. In DNA, the CDR3 is TGTGCCAGCAGGCCCCCTCTTTGGAATGAGCAGTTCTTC.

CDR3 protein: CSAGGNTEAFF. CDR3 nucleotides: TGCAGTGCGGGAGGGAACACTGAAGCTTTCTTT. The chain combines TRBV20-1 with TRBJ1-1; D call uncertain. The CDR3 sequence is 11 residues long. Germline V gene sequence: CDR1 DFQATT, CDR2 SNEGSKA (reference sequence). The germline V and J ends were trimmed by 6 bases and 1 base, with 6 bases remaining between them.